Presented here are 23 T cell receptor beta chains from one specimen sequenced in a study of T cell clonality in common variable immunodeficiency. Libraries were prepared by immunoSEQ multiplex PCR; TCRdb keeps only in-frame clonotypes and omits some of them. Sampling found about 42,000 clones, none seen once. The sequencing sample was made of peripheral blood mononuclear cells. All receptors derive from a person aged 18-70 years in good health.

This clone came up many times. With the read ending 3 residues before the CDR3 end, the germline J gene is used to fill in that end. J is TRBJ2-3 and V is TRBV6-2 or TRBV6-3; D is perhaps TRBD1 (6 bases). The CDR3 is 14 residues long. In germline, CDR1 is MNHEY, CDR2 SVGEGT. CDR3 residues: CASSYSADSTPQYF. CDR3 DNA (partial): TGTGCCAGCAGTTACTCGGCGGACAGCACTCCG.

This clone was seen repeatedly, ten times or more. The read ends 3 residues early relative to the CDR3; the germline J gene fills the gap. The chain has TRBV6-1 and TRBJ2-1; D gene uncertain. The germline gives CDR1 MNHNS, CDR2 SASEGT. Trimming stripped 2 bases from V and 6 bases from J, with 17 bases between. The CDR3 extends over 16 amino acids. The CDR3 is CASSESGGLFFNEQFF. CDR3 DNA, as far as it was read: TGTGCCAGCAGTGAATCGGGTGGGTTGTTCTTCAATGAG.

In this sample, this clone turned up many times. Incomplete CDR3 DNA: TGTGCCAGCACGCGGGAAGGGAACACCGGGGAG. Amino acid sequence: CASTREGNTGE. From start to end, the CDR3 is CASTREGNTGELFF. The chain links TRBV13 to TRBJ2-2; the D gene is possibly TRBD2 (6 bases). From the germline J gene comes the end of the CDR3, since the read stops 3 residues before it. V was clipped by 7 bases and J by 1 base, with 10 bases between them. Germline-derived CDR1 and CDR2 are PRHDT and FYEKMQ (reference sequence). This CDR3 region has 14 residues. The full variable domain, completed using reference TRBV13 and TRBJ2-2, is AAGVIQSPRHLIKEKRETATLKCYPIPRHDTVYWYQQGPGQDPQFLISFYEKMQSDKGSIPDRFSAQQFSDYHSELNMSSLELGDSALYFCASTREGNTGELFFGEGSRLTVL.

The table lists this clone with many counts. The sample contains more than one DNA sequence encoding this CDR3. CDR3 sequence: CASSGGLTDTQYF. The CDR3 bases that were read are TGCGCCAGCAGTGGGGGACTCACGGATACG. This chain uses TRBV10-1 with TRBJ2-3; D is perhaps TRBD2 (6 bases). The read finishes 3 residues shy of the CDR3 end, and the germline J gene is used to complete it. Trimming left V 4 bases short and J 6 bases short, with 11 bases between. The CDR3 is 13 amino acids. The germline V gene encodes CDR1 WNHNN and CDR2 SYGVQD (reference sequence).

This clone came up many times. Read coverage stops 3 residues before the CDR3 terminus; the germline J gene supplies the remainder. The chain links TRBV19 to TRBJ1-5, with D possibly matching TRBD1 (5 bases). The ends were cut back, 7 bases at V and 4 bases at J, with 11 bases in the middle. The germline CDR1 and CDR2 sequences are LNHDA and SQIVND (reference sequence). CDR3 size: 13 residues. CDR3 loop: CASTQGWNQPQHF. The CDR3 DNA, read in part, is TGTGCCAGTACCCAGGGATGGAATCAGCCC.

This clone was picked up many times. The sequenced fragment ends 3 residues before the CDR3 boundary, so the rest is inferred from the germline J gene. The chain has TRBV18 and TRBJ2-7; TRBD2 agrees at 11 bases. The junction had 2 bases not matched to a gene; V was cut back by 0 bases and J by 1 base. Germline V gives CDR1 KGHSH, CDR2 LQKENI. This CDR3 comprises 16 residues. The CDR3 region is CASSPPIAGGSYEQYF. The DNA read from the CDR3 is TGTGCCAGCTCACCACCTATAGCGGGAGGGTCCTACGAG. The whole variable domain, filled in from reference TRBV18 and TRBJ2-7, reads NAGVMQNPRHLVRRRGQEARLRCSPMKGHSHVYWYRQLPEEGLKFMVYLQKENIIDESGMPKERFSAEFPKEGPSILRIQQVVRGDSAAYFCASSPPIAGGSYEQYFGPGTRLTVT.

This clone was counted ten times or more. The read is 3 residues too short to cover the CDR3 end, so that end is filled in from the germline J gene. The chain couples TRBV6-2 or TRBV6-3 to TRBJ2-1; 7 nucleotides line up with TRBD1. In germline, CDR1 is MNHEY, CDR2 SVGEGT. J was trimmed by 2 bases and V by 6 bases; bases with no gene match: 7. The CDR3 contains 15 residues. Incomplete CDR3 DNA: TGTGCCAGCAGATATTCAGGGGGTACCTACAATGAG. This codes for CASRYSGGTYNE. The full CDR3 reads CASRYSGGTYNEQFF.

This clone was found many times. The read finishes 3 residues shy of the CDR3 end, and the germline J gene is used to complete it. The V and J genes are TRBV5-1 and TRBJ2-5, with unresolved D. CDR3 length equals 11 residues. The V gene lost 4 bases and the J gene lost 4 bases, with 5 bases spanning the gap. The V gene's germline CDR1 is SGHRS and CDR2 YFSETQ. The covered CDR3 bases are TGCGCCAGCAGCCCCGGAGAGACC. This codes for CASSPGET. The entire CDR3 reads CASSPGETQYF.

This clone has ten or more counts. CDR3: CASSDPTGSNEKLFF. CDR3 DNA (partial): TGTGCCAGCAGTGACCCGACAGGGTCTAATGAAAAA. The chain combines TRBV6-1 with TRBJ1-4, with 7 bases identical to TRBD1. The read comes to an end 3 residues before the CDR3 does, leaving the germline J gene to fill in the end. Germline-derived CDR1 and CDR2 are MNHNS and SASEGT. The CDR3 length is 15 residues. V shed 3 bases and J 3 bases; nucleotides not matched to a gene: 4.

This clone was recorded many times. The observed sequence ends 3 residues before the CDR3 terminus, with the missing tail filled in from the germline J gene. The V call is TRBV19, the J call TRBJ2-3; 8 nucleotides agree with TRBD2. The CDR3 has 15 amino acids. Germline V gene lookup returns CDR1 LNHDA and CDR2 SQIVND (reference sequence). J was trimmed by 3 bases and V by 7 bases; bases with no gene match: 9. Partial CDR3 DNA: TGTGCCAGTATAGGGGTAGCGGGGACGACAGATACG. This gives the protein CASIGVAGTTDT. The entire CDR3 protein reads CASIGVAGTTDTQYF.

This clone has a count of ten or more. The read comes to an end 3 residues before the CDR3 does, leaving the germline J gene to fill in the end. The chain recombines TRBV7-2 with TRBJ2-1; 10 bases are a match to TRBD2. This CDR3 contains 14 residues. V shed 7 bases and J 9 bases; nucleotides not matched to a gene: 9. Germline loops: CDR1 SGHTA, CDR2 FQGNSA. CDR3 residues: CASIQRGGLGEQFF. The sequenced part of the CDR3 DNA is TGTGCCAGCATCCAGCGGGGGGGCTTGGGTGAG.

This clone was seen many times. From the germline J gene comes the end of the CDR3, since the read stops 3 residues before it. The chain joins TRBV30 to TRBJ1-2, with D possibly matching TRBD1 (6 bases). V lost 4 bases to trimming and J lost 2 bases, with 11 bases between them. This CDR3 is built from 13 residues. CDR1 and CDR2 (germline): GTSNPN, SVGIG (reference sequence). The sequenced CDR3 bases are TGTGCCTGGACGGACAGTTTCAACTATGGC. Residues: CAWTDSFNYG. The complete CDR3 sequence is CAWTDSFNYGYTF.

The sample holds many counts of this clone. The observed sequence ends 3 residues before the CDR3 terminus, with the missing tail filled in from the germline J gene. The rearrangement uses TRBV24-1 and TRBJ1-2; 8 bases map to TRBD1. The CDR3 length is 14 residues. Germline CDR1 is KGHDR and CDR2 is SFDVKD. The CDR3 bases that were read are TGTGCCACCAGTGATACCGGGACAGGAGGTAGC. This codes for CATSDTGTGGS. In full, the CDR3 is CATSDTGTGGSYTF.

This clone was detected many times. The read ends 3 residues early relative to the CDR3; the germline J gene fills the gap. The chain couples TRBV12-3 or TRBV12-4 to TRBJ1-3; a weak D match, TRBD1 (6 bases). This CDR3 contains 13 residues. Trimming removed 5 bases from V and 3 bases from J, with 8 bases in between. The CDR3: CASSPQGGNTIYF. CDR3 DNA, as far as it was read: TGTGCCAGCAGTCCACAGGGTGGAAACACC.

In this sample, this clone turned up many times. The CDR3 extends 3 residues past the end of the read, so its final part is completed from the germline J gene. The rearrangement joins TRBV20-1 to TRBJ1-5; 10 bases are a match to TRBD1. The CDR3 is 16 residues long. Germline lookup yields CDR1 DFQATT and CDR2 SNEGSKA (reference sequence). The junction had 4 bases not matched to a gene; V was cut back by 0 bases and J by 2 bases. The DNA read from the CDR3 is TGCAGTGCTAGAGATGGGGACAGGGGTGGCAATCAGCCC. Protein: CSARDGDRGGNQP. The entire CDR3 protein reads CSARDGDRGGNQPQHF.

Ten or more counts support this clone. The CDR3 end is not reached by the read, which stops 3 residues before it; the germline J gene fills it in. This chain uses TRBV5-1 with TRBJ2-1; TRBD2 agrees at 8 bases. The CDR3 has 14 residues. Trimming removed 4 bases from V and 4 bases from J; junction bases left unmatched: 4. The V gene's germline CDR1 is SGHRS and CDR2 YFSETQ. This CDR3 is CASSPGTSYNEQFF. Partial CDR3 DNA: TGCGCCAGCAGCCCGGGGACTAGTTACAATGAG. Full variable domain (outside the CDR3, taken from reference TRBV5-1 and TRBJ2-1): KAGVTQTPRYLIKTRGQQVTLSCSPISGHRSVSWYQQTPGQGLQFLFEYFSETQRNKGNFPGRFSGRQFSNSRSEMNVSTLELGDSALYLCASSPGTSYNEQFFGPGTRLTVL.

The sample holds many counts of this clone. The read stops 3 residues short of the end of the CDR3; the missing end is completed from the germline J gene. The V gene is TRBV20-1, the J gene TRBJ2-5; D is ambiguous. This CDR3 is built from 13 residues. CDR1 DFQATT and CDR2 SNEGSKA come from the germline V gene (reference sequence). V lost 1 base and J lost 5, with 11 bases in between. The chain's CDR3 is CSARAPPSETQYF. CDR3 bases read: TGCAGTGCTAGAGCCCCCCCTAGTGAGACC.

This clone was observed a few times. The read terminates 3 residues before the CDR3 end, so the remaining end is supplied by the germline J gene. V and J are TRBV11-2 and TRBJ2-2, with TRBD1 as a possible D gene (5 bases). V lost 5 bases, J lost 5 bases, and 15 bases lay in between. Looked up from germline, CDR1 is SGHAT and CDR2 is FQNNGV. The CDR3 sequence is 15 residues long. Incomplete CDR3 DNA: TGTGCCAGCAGCAGTCCTAGGGGTCAAACCGGGGAG. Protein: CASSSPRGQTGE. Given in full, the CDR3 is CASSSPRGQTGELFF. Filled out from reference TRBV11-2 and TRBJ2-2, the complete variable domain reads EAGVAQSPRYKIIEKRQSVAFWCNPISGHATLYWYQQILGQGPKLLIQFQNNGVVDDSQLPKDRFSAERLKGVDSTLKIQPAKLEDSAVYLCASSSPRGQTGELFFGEGSRLTVL.

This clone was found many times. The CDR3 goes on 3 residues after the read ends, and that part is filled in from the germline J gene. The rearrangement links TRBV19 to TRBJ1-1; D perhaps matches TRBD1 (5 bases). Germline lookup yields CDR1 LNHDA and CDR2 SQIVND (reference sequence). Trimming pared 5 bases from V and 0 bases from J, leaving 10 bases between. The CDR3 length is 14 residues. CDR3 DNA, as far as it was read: TGTGCCAGTAGTCCCGGACATTTGAACACTGAA. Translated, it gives CASSPGHLNTE. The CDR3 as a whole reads CASSPGHLNTEAFF.

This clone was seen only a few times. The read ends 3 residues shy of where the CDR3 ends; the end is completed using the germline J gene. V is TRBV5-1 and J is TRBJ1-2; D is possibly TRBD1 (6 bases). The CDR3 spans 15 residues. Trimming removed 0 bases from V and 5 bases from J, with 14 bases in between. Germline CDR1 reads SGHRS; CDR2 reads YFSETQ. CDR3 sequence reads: CASSLDQGSRYGYTF. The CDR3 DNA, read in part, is TGCGCCAGCAGCTTGGATCAGGGGAGTCGGTATGGC.

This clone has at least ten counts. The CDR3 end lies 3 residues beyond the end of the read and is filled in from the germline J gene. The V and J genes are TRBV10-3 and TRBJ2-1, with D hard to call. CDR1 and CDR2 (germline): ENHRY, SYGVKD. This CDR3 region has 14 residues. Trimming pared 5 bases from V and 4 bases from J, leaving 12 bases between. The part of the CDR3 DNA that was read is TGTGCCATCAGTCTGCGACACGAGTACAATGAG. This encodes CAISLRHEYNE. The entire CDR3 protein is CAISLRHEYNEQFF.

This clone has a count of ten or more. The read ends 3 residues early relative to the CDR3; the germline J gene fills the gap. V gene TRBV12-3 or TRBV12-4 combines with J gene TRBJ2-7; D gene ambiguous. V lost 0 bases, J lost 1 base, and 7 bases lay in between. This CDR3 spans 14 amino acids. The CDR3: CASSLAPGSYEQYF. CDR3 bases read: TGTGCCAGCAGTTTAGCTCCAGGTTCCTACGAG.

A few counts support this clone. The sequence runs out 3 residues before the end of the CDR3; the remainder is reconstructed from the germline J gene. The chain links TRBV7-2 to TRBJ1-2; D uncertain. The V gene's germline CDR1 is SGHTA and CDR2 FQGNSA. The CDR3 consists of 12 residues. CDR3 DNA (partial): TGTGCCAGCAGCTTACGGGGAGGAGGC. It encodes CASSLRGGG. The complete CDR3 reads CASSLRGGGYTF.